The entry below describes one TCR beta chain. Its target is unknown. The germline gives CDR1 LNHDA, CDR2 SQIVND (reference sequence). J gave up 4 bases and V 6 bases, and 23 bases lay outside the gene matches. The CDR3 consists of 19 residues. 13 Jbeta primers and 60 Vbeta primers were used for the PCR. Sequencing used immunoSEQ multiplex PCR; TCRdb keeps in-frame clones, though not all of them. The sample records about 150,000 clones, less than 85% being singletons. Samples came from healthy bone marrow donors. The data are from a study of cytomegalovirus exposure and HLA in healthy donors. Study-wide context: One earlier analysis, a look at about 179 million T cells, found some 120 million unique TCR beta sequences.

The study's findings and limits: Within the data, a cluster of highly shared sequence variants was likely a sequencing artifact. A later analysis associated 16,951 TCR beta sequences with HLA alleles at a 0.05 false discovery rate.

This chain connects TRBV19 to TRBJ1-2; 7 bases agree with TRBD1. This sequence originates from a man aged 18 to 29 in good health and CMV-seronegative. Sequenced: PBMCs. The CDR3 protein is CASSILAPSTTGAVYGYTF. In nucleotides, the CDR3 is TGTGCCAGTAGCATACTCGCTCCCAGCACAACAGGGGCCGTCTATGGCTACACCTTC.